This T cell receptor (beta chain) was profiled in a study of OX40 agonist ivuxolimab in advanced cancers. Germline CDR1 reads ENHRY; CDR2 reads SYGVKD. The CDR3 contains 13 residues. Turning to this clone: One end of the junction is discordant with germline, which a read error may explain.

Repertoires were generated with immunoSEQ multiplex PCR, while TCRdb's copy carries only in-frame clones and drops some. Of more than 45,000 clones detected, more than 75% appear once; the ten largest clones hold about 1.2%. J is TRBJ1-5 and V is TRBV10-3; tentative D call: TRBD1 (5 bases). The sample here was CD4+ or CD8+ T cells sorted from blood, taken in a trial of the OX40 agonist ivuxolimab. The receptor's source is an adult with an advanced solid tumor such as melanoma, head and neck, liver or kidney cancer. The CDR3 DNA reads TGTGCCAGCAGTTACAGGCTGTATCAGCCCCAGCATTTT. Its translation: CASSYRLYQPQHF.